Following are 6 T cell receptor beta chains from one sample sequenced in a study of T cells in Graves' hyperthyroidism and ophthalmopathy. The TCR beta CDR3 regions underwent amplification using RNA transcripts as the source. During a first-round RT-PCR of the TCR CDR3, the HTBI primer set was used. MiXCR was run by TCRdb on the multiplex PCR reads, yielding one entry per CDR3 protein. The sample shows approximately 410,000 distinct CDR3 sequences, roughly an eighth of them seen only once. The sequenced material came from blood. These receptor sequences come from a woman between 18 and 29 years old with Graves' hyperthyroidism.

This clonotype was counted a few times. V is TRBV19 and J is TRBJ1-1, with D unclear. Germline lookup yields CDR1 LNHDA and CDR2 SQIVND (reference sequence). V was clipped by 5 bases and J by 4 bases, with 14 bases between them. The CDR3 is 14 amino acids. DNA of the CDR3: TGTGCCAGTAGTCCCCCGTATGTGGGCACTGAAGCTTTCTTT. Translated, it gives CASSPPYVGTEAFF.

This clonotype was observed at least ten times. The J gene is TRBJ2-1, the V gene TRBV6-1; 12 bases match TRBD2. The CDR3 is 18 residues long. Germline V gives CDR1 MNHNS, CDR2 SASEGT. V lost 0 bases and J lost 0; bases outside the gene matches: 3. The CDR3 region is CASSEARTSGNSYNEQFF. CDR3 DNA: TGTGCCAGCAGTGAAGCCCGGACTAGCGGGAACTCCTACAATGAGCAGTTCTTC.

This clonotype was observed many times. This chain connects TRBV7-2 to TRBJ2-5; no firm D call. In germline, CDR1 is SGHTA, CDR2 FQGNSA. The CDR3 extends over 11 amino acids. The V end was cut by 5 bases, the J end by 5 bases, with 6 bases between. The CDR3: CASSKRETQYF. CDR3 nucleotide sequence: TGTGCCAGCAGCAAGAGGGAGACCCAGTACTTC.

In regard to this clonotype: One base away lies a much larger clone, so this may be a sequencing read error. The V and J genes are TRBV29-1 and TRBJ2-2, with 10 bases fitting TRBD2. The junction had 9 bases not matched to a gene; V was cut back by 6 bases and J by 2 bases. The CDR3 loop spans 16 amino acids. The V gene's germline CDR1 is SQVTM and CDR2 ANQGSEA. The CDR3 nucleotides read TGCAGCGTGAACCTAGCGGGAGTCTCCAACACCGGGGAGCTGTTTTTT. Translation gives CSVNLAGVSNTGELFF.

In its sample, this clonotype was seen many times. V usage is TRBV7-3 and J usage is TRBJ2-3; D uncertain. CDR3 length: 15 residues. The V gene lost 3 bases and the J gene lost 1 base, with 11 bases spanning the gap. From germline, CDR1 is SGHTA and CDR2 FQGTGA. The CDR3 coding sequence is TGTGCCAGCAGCTTCAGTAGTGGTGGCACAGATACGCAGTATTTT. This translates into CASSFSSGGTDTQYF.

In its sample, this clonotype was seen many times. The chain combines TRBV9 with TRBJ2-7; perhaps D is TRBD1 or TRBD2 (7 bases each). The CDR3 spans 15 residues. Germline V lookup: CDR1 SGDLS, CDR2 YYNGEE. V lost 0 bases and J lost 2, with 12 bases in between. In nucleotides, the CDR3 is TGTGCCAGCAGCGTAGCAGGGGGGGGGACCTACGAGCAGTACTTC. The encoded protein is CASSVAGGGTYEQYF. The entire variable domain, with the rest obtained from reference TRBV9 and TRBJ2-7, is as follows: DSGVTQTPKHLITATGQRVTLRCSPRSGDLSVYWYQQSLDQGLQFLIQYYNGEERAKGNILERFSAQQFPDLHSELNLSSLELGDSALYFCASSVAGGGTYEQYFGPGTRLTVT.